This entry lists 15 T cell receptor beta chains sequenced from one sample in a study of vaccination and CD4 T cells after COVID-19. The Oncomine TCR Beta short-read assay sequenced DNA from cultured CD4+ T cells. Each CDR3 protein gets one entry after TCRdb re-called the PCR reads with MiXCR. The sample has 10,000 to 15,000 distinct CDR3 sequences, less than 65% seen once; the top ten hold roughly 12%. The treatment denotes: approximately 9-day PBMC culture with coronavirus spike peptide pools or control peptides (ViraFEST assay). Their specific antigens are unknown. Sequencing used CD4+ T cells from blood, cultured in vitro. Receptors were obtained from a human donor who had recovered from COVID-19.

The sample holds a few counts of this clonotype. The rearrangement links TRBV6-1 to TRBJ1-5; TRBD1 is a possible D gene (5 bases). The germline V gene has CDR1 MNHNS and CDR2 SASEGT. V lost 6 bases and J lost 2, with 17 bases in between. The CDR3 consists of 16 residues. DNA for the CDR3: TGTGCCAGCAGGCGGGGGTCTGATATGGGCAATCAGCCCCAGCATTTT. Amino acid sequence: CASRRGSDMGNQPQHF.

CDR3 loop: CASSFSGGRNQPQHF. In DNA form, the CDR3 reads TGTGCCAGCAGCTTTTCGGGGGGCCGCAATCAGCCCCAGCATTTT. The chain links TRBV7-2 to TRBJ1-5, with D possibly TRBD1 on 6 matching bases. V was shortened by 3 bases and J by 2 bases, with 11 bases between the two germline ends. The germline V gene encodes CDR1 SGHTA and CDR2 FQGNSA. This CDR3 is 15 amino acids long.

V gene TRBV7-9 combines with J gene TRBJ2-1; 8 nucleotides line up with TRBD2. The CDR3 consists of 16 residues. Germline V lookup: CDR1 SEHNR, CDR2 FQNEAQ (reference sequence). V was clipped by 1 base and J by 4 bases; unmatched bases: 6. CDR3 residues: CASSLESGSQYNEQFF. CDR3 DNA sequence: TGTGCCAGCAGCTTAGAGAGCGGGAGTCAGTACAATGAGCAGTTCTTC.

This sequence joins TRBV27 and TRBJ1-5; D unresolved. CDR1 MNHEY and CDR2 SMNVEV come from the germline V gene (reference sequence). V shed 6 bases and J shed 1 base, with 10 bases lying between them. The CDR3 consists of 14 residues. The CDR3 DNA is TGTGCCAGCAGGTCTGGTGGAAGCAATCAGCCCCAGCATTTT. Protein sequence: CASRSGGSNQPQHF.

This rearrangement joins TRBV7-2 to TRBJ2-1, with D possibly TRBD1 on 5 matching bases. Trimming removed 2 bases at V and 5 bases at J, with 10 bases between. CDR3 length: 14 residues. CDR1 is SGHTA, CDR2 FQGNSA, per germline. The CDR3 spells CASSLLGRDNEQFF. CDR3 bases: TGTGCCAGCAGCTTATTGGGCAGGGACAATGAGCAGTTCTTC.

A note on this clonotype: Compared with germline, one end of the junction differs, possibly owing to a read error. The rearrangement joins TRBV7-2 to TRBJ1-1, with a tentative D call TRBD1 (5 bases). Germline values: CDR1 SGHTA, CDR2 FQGNSA. This CDR3 contains 15 residues. CDR3: CASSLQGLSNTGAFF. CDR3 sequence (DNA): TGTGCCAGCAGCTTACAGGGCCTTTCGAACACTGGAGCTTTCTTT.

In this sample, this clonotype turned up a few times. This chain connects TRBV6-5 to TRBJ1-1; D gene ambiguous. V was cut by 2 bases and J by 5 bases, with 9 bases left in between. Germline V gene data show CDR1 as MNHEY and CDR2 as SVGAGI. This CDR3 comprises 13 residues. The CDR3 is CASSYIAGTEAFF. DNA of the CDR3: TGTGCCAGCAGTTACATTGCGGGAACTGAAGCTTTCTTT.

The V and J genes are TRBV24-1 and TRBJ2-3; D is tentatively TRBD1 or TRBD2 (6 bases each). The V and J ends lost 3 bases and 2 bases respectively, with 14 bases between them. CDR1 is KGHDR and CDR2 is SFDVKD in the germline V gene. The CDR3 spans 16 residues. The CDR3 DNA follows: TGTGCCACCAGTGATGTAGGGGGGTTTACCACAGATACGCAGTATTTT. Amino acid sequence: CATSDVGGFTTDTQYF.

This chain joins TRBV7-9 and TRBJ2-2, with TRBD2 identical over 9 bases. J lost 2 bases, V lost 7 bases, and 5 bases had no gene match. Germline CDR1 is SEHNR and CDR2 is FQNEAQ (reference sequence). The CDR3 is made up of 15 amino acids. The CDR3 loop is CASIHSGRNTGELFF. In DNA form, the CDR3 reads TGTGCCAGCATCCATAGCGGGAGAAACACCGGGGAGCTGTTTTTT. Combining the CDR3 with reference TRBV7-9 and TRBJ2-2 gives the whole variable domain DTGVSQNPRHKITKRGQNVTFRCDPISEHNRLYWYRQTLGQGPEFLTYFQNEAQLEKSRLLSDRFSAERPKGSFSTLEIQRTEQGDSAMYLCASIHSGRNTGELFFGEGSRLTVL.

The V call is TRBV20-1, the J call TRBJ1-5; TRBD1 is a possible D gene (5 bases). Germline lookup yields CDR1 DFQATT and CDR2 SNEGSKA (reference sequence). CDR3 length: 14 residues. The V end was cut by 6 bases, the J end by 5 bases, with 17 bases between. This CDR3 reads CSAKRGVGDQPQHF. The CDR3 nucleotides read TGCAGTGCCAAGAGAGGGGTCGGTGATCAGCCCCAGCATTTT.

J is TRBJ2-2 and V is TRBV20-1; 11 bases agree with TRBD2. After removal of 3 bases from V and 3 bases from J, the junction contained 3 bases not matched to a gene. The CDR3 sequence is 15 residues long. Germline loops: CDR1 DFQATT, CDR2 SNEGSKA (reference sequence). The CDR3 DNA sequence: TGCAGTGCTAGTCCACTAGCGGGGGACACCGGGGAGCTGTTTTTT. Translating gives CSASPLAGDTGELFF.

The V and J genes are TRBV30 and TRBJ2-1, with 7 nucleotides matching TRBD2. The V gene's germline CDR1 is GTSNPN and CDR2 SVGIG (reference sequence). The CDR3 contains 15 residues. Losses at the gene ends were 0 bases for V and 5 bases for J; bases not matched to a gene: 7. For the CDR3, the DNA is TGTGCCTGGAGTGTACGAGCGGGGCTAAACAATGAGCAGTTCTTC. It translates to CAWSVRAGLNNEQFF.

The rearrangement uses TRBV12-3 or TRBV12-4 and TRBJ1-6; D gene uncertain. Trimming removed 2 bases from V and 9 bases from J, with 11 bases in between. The CDR3 runs to 14 residues. The CDR3 spells CASSLPQPGSPLHF. In DNA form, the CDR3 reads TGTGCCAGCAGTTTACCACAGCCAGGTTCACCCCTCCACTTT.

This clonotype showed up just a few times. CDR3 sequence reads: CASSEWSTQPQHF. The CDR3, as DNA: TGTGCCAGCAGTGAATGGAGTACTCAGCCCCAGCATTTT. The chain joins TRBV2 to TRBJ1-5; D gene uncertain. Trimming stripped 2 bases from V and 6 bases from J, with 8 bases between. In germline, CDR1 is SNHLY, CDR2 FYNNEI. The CDR3 has 13 residues.

The J gene is TRBJ1-1, the V gene TRBV2; possibly TRBD1 for D (5 bases). V was cut by 5 bases and J by 6 bases, with 16 bases left in between. Germline CDR1 SNHLY, CDR2 FYNNEI. This CDR3 has 14 amino acids. CDR3 sequence: CASSYGRVGAEAFF. CDR3 nucleotides: TGTGCCAGCAGTTATGGCAGGGTCGGCGCTGAAGCTTTCTTT.